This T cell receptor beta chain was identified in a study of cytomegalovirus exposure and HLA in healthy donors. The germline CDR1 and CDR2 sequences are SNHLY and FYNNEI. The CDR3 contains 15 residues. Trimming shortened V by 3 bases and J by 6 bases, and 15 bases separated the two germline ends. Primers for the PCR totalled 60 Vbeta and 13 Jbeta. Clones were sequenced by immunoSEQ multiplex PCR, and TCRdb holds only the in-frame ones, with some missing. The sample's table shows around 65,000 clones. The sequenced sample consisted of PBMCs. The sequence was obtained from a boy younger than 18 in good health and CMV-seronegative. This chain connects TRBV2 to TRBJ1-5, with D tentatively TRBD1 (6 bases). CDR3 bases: TGTGCCAGCAGTGAGGTGGGGGCGTCGGGTCAGCCCCAGCATTTT. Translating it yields CASSEVGASGQPQHF.